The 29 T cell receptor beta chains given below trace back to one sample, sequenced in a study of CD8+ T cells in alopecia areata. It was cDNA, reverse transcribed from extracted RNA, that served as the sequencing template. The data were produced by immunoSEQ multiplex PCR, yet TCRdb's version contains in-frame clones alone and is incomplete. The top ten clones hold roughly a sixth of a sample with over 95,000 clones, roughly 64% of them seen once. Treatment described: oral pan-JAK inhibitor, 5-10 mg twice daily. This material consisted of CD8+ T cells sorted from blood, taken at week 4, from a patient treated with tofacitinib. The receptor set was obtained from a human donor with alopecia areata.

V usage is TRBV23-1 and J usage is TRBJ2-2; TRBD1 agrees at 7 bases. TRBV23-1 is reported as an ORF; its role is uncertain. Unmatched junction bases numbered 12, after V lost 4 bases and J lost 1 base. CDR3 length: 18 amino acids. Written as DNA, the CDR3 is TGCGCCAGCAGTCCCACGGGACAGTTTGCTCGGAACACCGGGGAGCTGTTTTTT. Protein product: CASSPTGQFARNTGELFF.

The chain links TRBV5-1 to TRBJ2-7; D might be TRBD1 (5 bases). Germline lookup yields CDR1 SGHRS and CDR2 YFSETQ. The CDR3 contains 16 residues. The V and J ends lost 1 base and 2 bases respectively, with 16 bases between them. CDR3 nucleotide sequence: TGCGCCAGCAGCTTGACCAGGGTAAAAAAAACCTACGAGCAGTACTTC. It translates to CASSLTRVKKTYEQYF.

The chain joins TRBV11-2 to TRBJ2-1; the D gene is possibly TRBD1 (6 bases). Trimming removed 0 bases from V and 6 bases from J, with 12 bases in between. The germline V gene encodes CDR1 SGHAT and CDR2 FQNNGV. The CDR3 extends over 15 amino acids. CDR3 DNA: TGTGCCAGCAGCTTAGAAGGGGGTCCGAGCAATGAGCAGTTCTTC. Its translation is CASSLEGGPSNEQFF.

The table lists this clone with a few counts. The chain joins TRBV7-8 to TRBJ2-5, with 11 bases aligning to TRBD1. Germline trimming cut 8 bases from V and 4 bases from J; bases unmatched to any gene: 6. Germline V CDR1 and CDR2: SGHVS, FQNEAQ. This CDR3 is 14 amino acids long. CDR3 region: CASWEGQGVETQYF. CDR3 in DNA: TGTGCCAGCTGGGAGGGACAGGGGGTAGAGACCCAGTACTTC.

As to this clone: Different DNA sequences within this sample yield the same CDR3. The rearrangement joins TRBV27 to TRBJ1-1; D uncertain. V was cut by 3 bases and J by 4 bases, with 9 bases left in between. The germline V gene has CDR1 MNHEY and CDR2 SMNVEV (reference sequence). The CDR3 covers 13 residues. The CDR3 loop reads CASSLPGGTEAFF. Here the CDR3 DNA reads TGTGCCAGCAGTTTGCCTGGCGGCACTGAAGCTTTCTTT.

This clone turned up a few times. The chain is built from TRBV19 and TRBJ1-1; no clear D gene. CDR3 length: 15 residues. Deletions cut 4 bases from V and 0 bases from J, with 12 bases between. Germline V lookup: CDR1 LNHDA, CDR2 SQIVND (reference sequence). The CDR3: CASSSGGRLNTEAFF. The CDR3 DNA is TGTGCCAGTAGTAGTGGAGGCAGGTTGAACACTGAAGCTTTCTTT.

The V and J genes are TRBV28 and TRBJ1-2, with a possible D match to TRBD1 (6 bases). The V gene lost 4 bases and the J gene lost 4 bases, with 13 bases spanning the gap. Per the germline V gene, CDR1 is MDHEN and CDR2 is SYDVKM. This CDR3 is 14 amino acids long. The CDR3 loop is CASSYSGTSYGYTF. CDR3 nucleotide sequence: TGTGCCAGCAGTTACTCCGGGACATCCTATGGCTACACCTTC.

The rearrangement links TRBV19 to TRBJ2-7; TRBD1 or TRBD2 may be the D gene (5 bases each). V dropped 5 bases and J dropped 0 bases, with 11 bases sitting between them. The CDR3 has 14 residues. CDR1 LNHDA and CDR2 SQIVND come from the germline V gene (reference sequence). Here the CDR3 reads CASSPGTVSYEQYF. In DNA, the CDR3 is TGTGCCAGTAGTCCAGGGACGGTCTCCTACGAGCAGTACTTC.

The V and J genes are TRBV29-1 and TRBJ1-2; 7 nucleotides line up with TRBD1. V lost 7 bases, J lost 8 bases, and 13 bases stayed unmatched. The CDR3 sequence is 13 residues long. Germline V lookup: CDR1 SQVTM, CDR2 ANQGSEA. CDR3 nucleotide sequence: TGCAGCGGCATACGACAGGGTGGACTCGGCTACACCTTC. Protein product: CSGIRQGGLGYTF.

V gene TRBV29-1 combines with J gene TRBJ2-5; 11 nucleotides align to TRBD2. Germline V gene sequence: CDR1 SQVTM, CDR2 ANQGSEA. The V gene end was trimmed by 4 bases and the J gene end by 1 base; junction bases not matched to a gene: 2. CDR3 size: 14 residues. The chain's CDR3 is CSVGLAGGQETQYF. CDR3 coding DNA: TGCAGCGTTGGTCTAGCGGGAGGCCAAGAGACCCAGTACTTC.

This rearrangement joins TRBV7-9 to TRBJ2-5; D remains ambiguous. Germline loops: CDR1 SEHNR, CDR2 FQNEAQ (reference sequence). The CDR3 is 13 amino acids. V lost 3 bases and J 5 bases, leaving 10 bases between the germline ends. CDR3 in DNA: TGTGCCAGCAGCTTTTCCTGGACGGAGACCCAGTACTTC. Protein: CASSFSWTETQYF.

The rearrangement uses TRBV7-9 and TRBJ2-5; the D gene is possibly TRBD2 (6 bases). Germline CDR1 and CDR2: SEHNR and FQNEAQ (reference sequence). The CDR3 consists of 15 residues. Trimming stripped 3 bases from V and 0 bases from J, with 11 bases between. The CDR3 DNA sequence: TGTGCCAGCAGCTTGTCTCGCGGGGACCAAGAGACCCAGTACTTC. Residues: CASSLSRGDQETQYF. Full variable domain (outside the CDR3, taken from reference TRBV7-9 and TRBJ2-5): DTGVSQNPRHKITKRGQNVTFRCDPISEHNRLYWYRQTLGQGPEFLTYFQNEAQLEKSRLLSDRFSAERPKGSFSTLEIQRTEQGDSAMYLCASSLSRGDQETQYFGPGTRLLVL.

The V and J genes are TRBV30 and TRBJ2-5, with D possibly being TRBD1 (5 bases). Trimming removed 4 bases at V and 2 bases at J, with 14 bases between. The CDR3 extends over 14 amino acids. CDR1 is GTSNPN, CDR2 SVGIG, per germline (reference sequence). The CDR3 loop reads CAWIPGHGQETQYF. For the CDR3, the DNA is TGTGCCTGGATCCCAGGACACGGACAAGAGACCCAGTACTTC.

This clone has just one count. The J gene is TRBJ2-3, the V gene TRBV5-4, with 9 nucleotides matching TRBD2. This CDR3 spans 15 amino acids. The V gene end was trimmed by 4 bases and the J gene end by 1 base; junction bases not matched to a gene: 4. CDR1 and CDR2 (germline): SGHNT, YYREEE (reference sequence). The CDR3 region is CASSRTSVGTDTQYF. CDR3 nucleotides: TGTGCCAGCAGCAGGACTAGCGTGGGCACAGATACGCAGTATTTT.

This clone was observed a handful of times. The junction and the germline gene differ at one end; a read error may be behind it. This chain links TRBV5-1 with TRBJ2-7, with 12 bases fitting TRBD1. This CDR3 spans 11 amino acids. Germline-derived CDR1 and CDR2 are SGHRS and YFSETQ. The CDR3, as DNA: TGCGCCAGCAGCCCATGGGACAGGGGGCTCTTC. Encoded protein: CASSPWDRGLF. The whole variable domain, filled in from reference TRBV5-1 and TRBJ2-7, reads KAGVTQTPRYLIKTRGQQVTLSCSPISGHRSVSWYQQTPGQGLQFLFEYFSETQRNKGNFPGRFSGRQFSNSRSEMNVSTLELGDSALYLCASSPWDRGLFGPGTRLTVT.

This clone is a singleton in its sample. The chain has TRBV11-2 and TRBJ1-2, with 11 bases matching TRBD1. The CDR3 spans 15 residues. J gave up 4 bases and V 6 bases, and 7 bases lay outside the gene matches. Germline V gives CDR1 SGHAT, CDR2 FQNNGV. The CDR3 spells CASRSGTGGLYGYTF. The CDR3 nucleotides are TGTGCCAGCAGGTCTGGGACAGGGGGACTCTATGGCTACACCTTC.

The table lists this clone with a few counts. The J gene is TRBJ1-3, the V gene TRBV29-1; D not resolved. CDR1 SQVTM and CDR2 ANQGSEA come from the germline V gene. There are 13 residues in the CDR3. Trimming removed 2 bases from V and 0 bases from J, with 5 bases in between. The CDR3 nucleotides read TGCAGCGTTGAAAGTCTCTCTGGAAACACCATATATTTT. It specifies CSVESLSGNTIYF.

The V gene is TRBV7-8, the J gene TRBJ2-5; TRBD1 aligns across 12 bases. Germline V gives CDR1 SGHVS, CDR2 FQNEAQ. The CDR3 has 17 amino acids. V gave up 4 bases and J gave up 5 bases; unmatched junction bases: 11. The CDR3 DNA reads TGTGCCAGCAGCTCCCAGTTGGGACAGGGGGCGCGTGAGACCCAGTACTTC. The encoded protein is CASSSQLGQGARETQYF.

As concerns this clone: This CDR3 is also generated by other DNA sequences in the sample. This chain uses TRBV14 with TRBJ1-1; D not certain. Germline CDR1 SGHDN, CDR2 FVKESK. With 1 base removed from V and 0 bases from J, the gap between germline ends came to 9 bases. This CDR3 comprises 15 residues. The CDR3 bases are TGTGCCAGCAGCCAAGGGAACTCTTTGAACACTGAAGCTTTCTTT. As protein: CASSQGNSLNTEAFF.

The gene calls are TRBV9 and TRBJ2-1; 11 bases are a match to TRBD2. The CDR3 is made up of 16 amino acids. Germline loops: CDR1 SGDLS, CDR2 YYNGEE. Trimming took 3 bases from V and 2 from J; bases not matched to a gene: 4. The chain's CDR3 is CASSGLLAGAYNEQFF. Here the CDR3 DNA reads TGTGCCAGCAGCGGTCTACTAGCGGGAGCCTACAATGAGCAGTTCTTC. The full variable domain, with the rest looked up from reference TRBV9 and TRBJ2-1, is DSGVTQTPKHLITATGQRVTLRCSPRSGDLSVYWYQQSLDQGLQFLIQYYNGEERAKGNILERFSAQQFPDLHSELNLSSLELGDSALYFCASSGLLAGAYNEQFFGPGTRLTVL.

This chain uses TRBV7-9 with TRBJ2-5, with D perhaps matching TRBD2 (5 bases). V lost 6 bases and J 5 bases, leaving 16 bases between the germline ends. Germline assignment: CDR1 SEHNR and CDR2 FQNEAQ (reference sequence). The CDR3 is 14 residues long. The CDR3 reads CASRPILVGETQYF. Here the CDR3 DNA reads TGTGCCAGCAGACCTATACTAGTGGGTGAGACCCAGTACTTC.

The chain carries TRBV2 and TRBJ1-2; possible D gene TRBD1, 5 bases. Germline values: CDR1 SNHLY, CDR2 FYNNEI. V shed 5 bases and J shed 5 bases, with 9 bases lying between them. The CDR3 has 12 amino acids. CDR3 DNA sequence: TGTGCCAGCAGTTACAGGAGATATGGCTACACCTTC. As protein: CASSYRRYGYTF.

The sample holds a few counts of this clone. CDR3 sequence (DNA): TGTGCCAGCAGCTTAGTGGCGGGAACTACAATCGAGCAGTTCTTC. This translates into CASSLVAGTTIEQFF. The rearrangement uses TRBV11-2 and TRBJ2-1, with D possibly being TRBD2 (6 bases). V dropped 1 base and J dropped 10 bases, with 17 bases sitting between them. The CDR3 runs 15 residues. The germline CDR1 and CDR2 sequences are SGHAT and FQNNGV.

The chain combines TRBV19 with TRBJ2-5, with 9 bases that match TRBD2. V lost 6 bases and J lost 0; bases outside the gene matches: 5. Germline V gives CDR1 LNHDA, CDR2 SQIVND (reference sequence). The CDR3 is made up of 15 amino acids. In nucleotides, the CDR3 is TGTGCCAGTAGGGGATGGACTAGCGACCAAGAGACCCAGTACTTC. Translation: CASRGWTSDQETQYF.

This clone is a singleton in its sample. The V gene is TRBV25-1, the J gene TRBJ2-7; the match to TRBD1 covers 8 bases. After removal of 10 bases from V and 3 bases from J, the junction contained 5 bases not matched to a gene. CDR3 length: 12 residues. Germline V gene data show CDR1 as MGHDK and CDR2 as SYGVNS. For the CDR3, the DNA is TGTGCCACCGGGACAGGCGGCTACGAGCAGTACTTC. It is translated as CATGTGGYEQYF.

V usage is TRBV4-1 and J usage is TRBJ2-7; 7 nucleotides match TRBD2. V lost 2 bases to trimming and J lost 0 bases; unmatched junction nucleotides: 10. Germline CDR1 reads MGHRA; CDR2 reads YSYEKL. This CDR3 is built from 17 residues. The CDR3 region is CASSQPGASGVSYEQYF. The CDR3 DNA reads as TGCGCCAGCAGCCAACCCGGAGCAAGCGGGGTCTCCTACGAGCAGTACTTC.

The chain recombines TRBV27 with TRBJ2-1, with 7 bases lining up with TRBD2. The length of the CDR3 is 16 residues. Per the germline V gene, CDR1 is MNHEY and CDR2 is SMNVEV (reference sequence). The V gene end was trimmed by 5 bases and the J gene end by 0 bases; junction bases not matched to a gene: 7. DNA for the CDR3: TGTGCCAGCAGTCTCTACAGCGGGACCTCCTACAATGAGCAGTTCTTC. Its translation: CASSLYSGTSYNEQFF.

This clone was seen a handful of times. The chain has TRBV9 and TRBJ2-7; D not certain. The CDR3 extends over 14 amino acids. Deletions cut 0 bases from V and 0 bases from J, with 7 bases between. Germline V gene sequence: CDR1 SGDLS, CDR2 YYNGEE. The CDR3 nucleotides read TGTGCCAGCAGCGTAGTGGGAAGCTCCTACGAGCAGTACTTC. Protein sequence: CASSVVGSSYEQYF.

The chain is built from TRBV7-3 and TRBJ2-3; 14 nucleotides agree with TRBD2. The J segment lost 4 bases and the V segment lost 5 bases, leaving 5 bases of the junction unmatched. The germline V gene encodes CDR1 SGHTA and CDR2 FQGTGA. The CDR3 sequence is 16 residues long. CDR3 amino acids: CASSLGLAGVADTQYF. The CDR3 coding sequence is TGTGCCAGCAGCCTGGGACTAGCGGGAGTAGCAGATACGCAGTATTTT.